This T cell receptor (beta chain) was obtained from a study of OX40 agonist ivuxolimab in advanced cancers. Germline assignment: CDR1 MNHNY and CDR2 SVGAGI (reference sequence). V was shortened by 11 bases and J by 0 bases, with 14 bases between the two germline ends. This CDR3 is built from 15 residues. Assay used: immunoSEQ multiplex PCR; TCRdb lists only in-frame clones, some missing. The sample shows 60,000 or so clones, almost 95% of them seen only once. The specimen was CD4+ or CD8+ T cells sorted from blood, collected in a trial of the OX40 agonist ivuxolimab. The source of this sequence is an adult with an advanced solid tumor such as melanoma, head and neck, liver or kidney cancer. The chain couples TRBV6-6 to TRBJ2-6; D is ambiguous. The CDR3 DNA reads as TGTGCCGCTGACGGTAGGGACTCTGGGGCCAACGTCCTGACTTTC. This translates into CAADGRDSGANVLTF.